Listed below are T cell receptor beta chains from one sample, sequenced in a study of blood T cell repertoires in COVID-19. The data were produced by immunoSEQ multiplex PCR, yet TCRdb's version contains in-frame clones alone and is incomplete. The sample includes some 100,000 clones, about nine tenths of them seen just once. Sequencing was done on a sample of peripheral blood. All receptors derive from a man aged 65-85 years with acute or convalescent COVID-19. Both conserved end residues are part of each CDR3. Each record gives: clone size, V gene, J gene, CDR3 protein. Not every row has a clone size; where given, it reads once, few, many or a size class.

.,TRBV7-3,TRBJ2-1,CASSLGRLAGPSSYNEQFF
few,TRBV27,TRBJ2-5,CASSFGYGRGQETQYF
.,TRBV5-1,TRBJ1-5,CASSLGGGQIPQHF
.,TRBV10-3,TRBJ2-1,CAITEGVAPGNEQFF
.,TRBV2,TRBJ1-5,CASSVDRNDQPQHF
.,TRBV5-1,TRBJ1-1,CASSESAGDRGFLTTEAFF
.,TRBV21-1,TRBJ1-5,CASSKGPGGWSNQPQHF
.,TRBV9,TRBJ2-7,CASSVGAVPTYEQYF
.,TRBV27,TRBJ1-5,CASSLQGQPQHF
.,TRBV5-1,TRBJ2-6,CASSLGQAGANVLTF
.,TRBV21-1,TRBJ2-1,CASSTLGTGPNNEQFF
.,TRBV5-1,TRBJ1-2,CASSSDGGYLNYGYTF
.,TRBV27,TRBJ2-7,CASRRGQGESYEQYF
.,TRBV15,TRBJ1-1,CATSTTQGSAFF
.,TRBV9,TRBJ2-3,CASSVGDGTGTSTDTQYF
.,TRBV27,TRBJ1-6,CASSLRQDRGGSPPLHF
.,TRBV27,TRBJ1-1,CASSYGDLNTEAFF
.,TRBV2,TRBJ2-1,CASKALAGVNEQFF
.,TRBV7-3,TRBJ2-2,CASSLPNGQGGTGELFF
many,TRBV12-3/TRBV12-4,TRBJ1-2,CASSLQGYGYTF
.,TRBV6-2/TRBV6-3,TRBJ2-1,CASSFQREEEVTYNEQFF
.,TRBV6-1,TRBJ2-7,CASKDSNTYEQYF
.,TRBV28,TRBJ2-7,CASSLLTGVIYEQYF
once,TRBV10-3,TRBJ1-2,CAIGGTGAYGYTF
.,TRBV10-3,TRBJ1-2,CAIRDTGFNYGYTF
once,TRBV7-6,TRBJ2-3,CASSLGTSGATDTQYF
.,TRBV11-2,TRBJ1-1,CASSVGQGLNTEAFF
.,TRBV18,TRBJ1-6,CASSPQSDNSPLHF
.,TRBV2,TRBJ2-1,CASSRVAGVHEQFF
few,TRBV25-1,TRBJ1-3,CASSSMAGFYSGNTIYF
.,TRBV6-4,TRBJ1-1,CASSKGQGSTEAFF
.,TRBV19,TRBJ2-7,CASKSLRELSEQYF
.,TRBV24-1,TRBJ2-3,CATNSGGSTDTQYF
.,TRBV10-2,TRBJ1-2,CASSESLVPNYGYTF
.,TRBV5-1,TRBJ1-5,CASSPQPADSNQPQHF
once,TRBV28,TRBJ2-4,CASSSPQGVANIQYF
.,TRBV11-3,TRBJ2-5,CASSSLQGPRLETQYF
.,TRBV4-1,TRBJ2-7,CASSPEEAETYEQYF
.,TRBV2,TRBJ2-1,CASSGTLYNEQFF
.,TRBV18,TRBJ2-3,CASSPRVAEHGDTQYF